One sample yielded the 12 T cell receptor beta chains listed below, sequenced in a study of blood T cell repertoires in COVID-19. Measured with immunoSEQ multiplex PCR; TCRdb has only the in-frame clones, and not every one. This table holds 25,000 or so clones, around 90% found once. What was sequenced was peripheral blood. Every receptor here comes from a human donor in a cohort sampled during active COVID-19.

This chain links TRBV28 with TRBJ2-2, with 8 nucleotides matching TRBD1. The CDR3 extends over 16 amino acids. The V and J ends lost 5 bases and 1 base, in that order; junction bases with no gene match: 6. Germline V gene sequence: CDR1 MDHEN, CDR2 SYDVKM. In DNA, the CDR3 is TGTGCCAGCAGTGTATACGGGACAGGGAACACCGGGGAGCTGTTTTTT. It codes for CASSVYGTGNTGELFF.

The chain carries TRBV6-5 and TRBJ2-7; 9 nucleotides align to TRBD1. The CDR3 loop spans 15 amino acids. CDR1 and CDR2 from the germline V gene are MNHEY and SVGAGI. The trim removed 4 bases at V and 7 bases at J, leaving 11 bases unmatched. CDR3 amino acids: CASSSQLGQGGEQYF. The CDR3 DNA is TGTGCCAGCAGTTCTCAGCTGGGACAGGGAGGAGAGCAGTACTTC.

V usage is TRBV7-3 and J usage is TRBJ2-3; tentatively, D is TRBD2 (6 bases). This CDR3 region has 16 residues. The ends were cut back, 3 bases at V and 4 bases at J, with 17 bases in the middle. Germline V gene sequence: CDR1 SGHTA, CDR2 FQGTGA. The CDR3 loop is CASSFLGTSGADTQYF. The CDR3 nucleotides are TGTGCCAGCAGCTTTCTAGGAACTTCGGGGGCAGATACGCAGTATTTT.

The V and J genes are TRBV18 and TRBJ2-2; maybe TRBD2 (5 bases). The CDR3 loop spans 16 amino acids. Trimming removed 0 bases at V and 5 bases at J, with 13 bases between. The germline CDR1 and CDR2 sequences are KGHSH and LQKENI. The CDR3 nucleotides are TGTGCCAGCTCACCACCGTCGTCCAGAGGGACCGGGGAGCTGTTTTTT. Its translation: CASSPPSSRGTGELFF.

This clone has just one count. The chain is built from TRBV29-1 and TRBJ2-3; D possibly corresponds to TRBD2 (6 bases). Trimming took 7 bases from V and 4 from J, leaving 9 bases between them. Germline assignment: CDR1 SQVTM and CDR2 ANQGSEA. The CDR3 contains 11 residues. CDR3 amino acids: CSARRADTQYF. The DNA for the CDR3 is TGCAGCGCCCGGAGGGCAGATACGCAGTATTTT.

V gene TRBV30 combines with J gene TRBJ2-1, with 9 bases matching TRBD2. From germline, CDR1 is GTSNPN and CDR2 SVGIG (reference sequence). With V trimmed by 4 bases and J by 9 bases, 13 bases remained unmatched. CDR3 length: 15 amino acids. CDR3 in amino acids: CAWNGVAGGPGEQFF. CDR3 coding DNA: TGTGCCTGGAATGGGGTCGCGGGGGGGCCGGGTGAGCAGTTCTTC.

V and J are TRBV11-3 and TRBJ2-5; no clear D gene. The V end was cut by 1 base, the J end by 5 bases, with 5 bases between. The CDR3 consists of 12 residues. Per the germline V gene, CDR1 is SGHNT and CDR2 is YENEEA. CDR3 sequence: CASSLAGETQYF. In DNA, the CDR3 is TGTGCCAGCAGCTTAGCGGGTGAGACCCAGTACTTC.

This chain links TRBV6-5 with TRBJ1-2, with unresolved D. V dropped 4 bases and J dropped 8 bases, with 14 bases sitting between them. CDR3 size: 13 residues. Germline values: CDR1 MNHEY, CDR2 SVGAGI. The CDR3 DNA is TGTGCCAGCAGTTTCCGGCCCCGGGGAGGCTACACCTTC. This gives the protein CASSFRPRGGYTF.

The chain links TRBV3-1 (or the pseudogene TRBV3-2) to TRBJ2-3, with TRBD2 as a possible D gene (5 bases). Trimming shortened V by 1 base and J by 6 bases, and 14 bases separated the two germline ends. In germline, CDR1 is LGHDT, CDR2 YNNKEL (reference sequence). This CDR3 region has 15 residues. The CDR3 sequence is CASSQVALPGDTQYF. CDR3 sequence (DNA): TGTGCCAGCAGCCAAGTTGCCCTCCCGGGGGATACGCAGTATTTT.

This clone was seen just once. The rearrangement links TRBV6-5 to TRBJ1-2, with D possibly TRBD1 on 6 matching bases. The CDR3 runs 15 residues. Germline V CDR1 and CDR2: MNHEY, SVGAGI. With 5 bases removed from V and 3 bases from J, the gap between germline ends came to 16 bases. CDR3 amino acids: CASSPQSQGYYGYTF. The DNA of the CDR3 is TGTGCCAGCAGTCCCCAATCCCAGGGGTACTATGGCTACACCTTC.

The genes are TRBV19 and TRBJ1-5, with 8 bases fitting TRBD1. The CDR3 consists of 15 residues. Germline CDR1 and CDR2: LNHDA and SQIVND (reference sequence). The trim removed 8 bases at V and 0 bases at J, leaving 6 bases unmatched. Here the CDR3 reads CASGDRGYSNQPQHF. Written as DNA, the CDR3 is TGTGCCAGTGGAGACAGGGGCTATAGCAATCAGCCCCAGCATTTT.

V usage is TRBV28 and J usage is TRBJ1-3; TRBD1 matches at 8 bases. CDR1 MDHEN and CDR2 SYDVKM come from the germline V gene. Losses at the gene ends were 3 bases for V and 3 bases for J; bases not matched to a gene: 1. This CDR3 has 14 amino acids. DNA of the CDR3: TGTGCCAGCAGTTTGGACAGGGTTGGAAACACCATATATTTT. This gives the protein CASSLDRVGNTIYF.